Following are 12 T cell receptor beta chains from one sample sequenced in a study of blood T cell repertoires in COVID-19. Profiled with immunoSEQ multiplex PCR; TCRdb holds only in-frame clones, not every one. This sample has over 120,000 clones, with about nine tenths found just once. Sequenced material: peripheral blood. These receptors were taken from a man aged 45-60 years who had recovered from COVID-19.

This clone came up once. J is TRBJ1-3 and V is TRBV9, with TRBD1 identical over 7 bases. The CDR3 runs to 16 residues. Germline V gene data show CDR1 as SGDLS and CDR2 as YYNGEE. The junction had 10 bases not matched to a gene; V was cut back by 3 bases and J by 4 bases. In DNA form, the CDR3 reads TGTGCCAGCAGCGCCACAGGGGCCGTTGGCGGAAACACCATATATTTT. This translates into CASSATGAVGGNTIYF.

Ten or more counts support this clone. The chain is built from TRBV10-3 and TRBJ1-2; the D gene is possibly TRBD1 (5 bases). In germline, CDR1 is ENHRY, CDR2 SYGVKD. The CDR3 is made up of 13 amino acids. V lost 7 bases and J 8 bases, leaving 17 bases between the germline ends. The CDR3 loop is CAITQAPQGGYTF. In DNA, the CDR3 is TGTGCCATCACCCAGGCGCCTCAGGGCGGCTACACCTTC.

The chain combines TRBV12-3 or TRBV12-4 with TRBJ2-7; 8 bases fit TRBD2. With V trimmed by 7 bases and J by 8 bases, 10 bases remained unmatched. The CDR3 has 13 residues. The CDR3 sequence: CASTLTGGSKQYF. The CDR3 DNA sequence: TGTGCCAGCACCCTAACGGGAGGGAGCAAGCAGTACTTC.

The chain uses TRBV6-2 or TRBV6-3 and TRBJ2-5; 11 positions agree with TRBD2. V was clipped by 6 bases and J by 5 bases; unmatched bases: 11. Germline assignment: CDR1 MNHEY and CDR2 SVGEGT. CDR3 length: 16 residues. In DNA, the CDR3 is TGTGCCAGCAGCACCGACCTAGCGGGGGGTGGGGAGACCCAGTACTTC. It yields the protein CASSTDLAGGGETQYF.

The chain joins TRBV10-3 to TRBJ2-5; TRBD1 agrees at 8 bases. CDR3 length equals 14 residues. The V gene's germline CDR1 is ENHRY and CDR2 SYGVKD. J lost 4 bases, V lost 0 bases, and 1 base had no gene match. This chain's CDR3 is CAISESRGPETQYF. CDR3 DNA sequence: TGTGCCATCAGTGAGTCCAGGGGGCCAGAGACCCAGTACTTC.

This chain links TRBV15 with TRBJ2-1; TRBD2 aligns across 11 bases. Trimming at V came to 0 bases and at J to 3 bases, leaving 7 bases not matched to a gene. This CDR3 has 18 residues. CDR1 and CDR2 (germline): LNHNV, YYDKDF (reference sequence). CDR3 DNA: TGTGCCACCAGCAGAGATGGGGTACTAGCGGGGGACTACAATGAGCAGTTCTTC. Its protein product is CATSRDGVLAGDYNEQFF.

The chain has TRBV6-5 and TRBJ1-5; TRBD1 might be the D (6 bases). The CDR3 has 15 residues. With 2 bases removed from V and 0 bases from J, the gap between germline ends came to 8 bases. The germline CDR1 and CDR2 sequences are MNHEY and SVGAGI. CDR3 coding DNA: TGTGCCAGCAGTTACAAACAGGGTAGCAATCAGCCCCAGCATTTT. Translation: CASSYKQGSNQPQHF.

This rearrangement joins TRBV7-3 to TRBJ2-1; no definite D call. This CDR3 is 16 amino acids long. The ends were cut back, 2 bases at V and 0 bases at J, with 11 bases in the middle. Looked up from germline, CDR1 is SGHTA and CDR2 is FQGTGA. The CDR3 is CASSLHPPSSYNEQFF. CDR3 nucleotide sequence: TGTGCCAGCAGCTTACACCCACCGAGCTCCTACAATGAGCAGTTCTTC.

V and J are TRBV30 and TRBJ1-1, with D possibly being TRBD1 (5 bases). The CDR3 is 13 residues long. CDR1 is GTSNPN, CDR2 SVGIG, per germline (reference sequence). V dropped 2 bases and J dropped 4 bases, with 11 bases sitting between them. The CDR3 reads CAWSRGVTTEAFF. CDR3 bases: TGTGCCTGGAGTCGGGGGGTCACCACTGAAGCTTTCTTT.

The CDR3 loop is CASSLWGTGDEKLFF. CDR3 nucleotides: TGTGCCAGCAGCTTATGGGGGACAGGGGATGAAAAACTGTTTTTT. This sequence joins TRBV11-2 and TRBJ1-4, with 10 positions matching TRBD1. Germline assignment: CDR1 SGHAT and CDR2 FQNNGV. V shed 2 bases and J 6 bases; nucleotides not matched to a gene: 3. This CDR3 contains 15 residues.

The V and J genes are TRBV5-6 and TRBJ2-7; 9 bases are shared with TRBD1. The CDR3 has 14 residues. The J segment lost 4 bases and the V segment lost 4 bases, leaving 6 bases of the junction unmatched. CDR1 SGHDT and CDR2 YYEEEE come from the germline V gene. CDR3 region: CASSGPGQGYEQYF. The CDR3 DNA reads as TGTGCCAGCAGCGGACCGGGACAGGGTTACGAGCAGTACTTC. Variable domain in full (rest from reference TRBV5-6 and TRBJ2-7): DAGVTQSPTHLIKTRGQQVTLRCSPKSGHDTVSWYQQALGQGPQFIFQYYEEEERQRGNFPDRFSGHQFPNYSSELNVNALLLGDSALYLCASSGPGQGYEQYFGPGTRLTVT.

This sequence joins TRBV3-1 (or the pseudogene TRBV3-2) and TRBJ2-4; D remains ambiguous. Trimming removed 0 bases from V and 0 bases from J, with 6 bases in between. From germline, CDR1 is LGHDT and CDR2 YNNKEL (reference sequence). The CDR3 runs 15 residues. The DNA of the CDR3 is TGTGCCAGCAGCCAAGATTCACTAGCCAAAAACATTCAGTACTTC. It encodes CASSQDSLAKNIQYF.